The T cell receptor (beta chain) described here comes from a study of OX40 agonist ivuxolimab in advanced cancers. Across the study: Intravenous ivuxolimab was administered to patients every 2 weeks at 0.01 to 10 mg/kg. Of mixed ages from about 23 to 79 and averaging approximately 60 years, the group was 65% to 85% male. Broader study findings: More expanded clones were found, on average, in CD8+ than in CD4+ T cells. Dosing at 0.1 to 3.0 mg/kg was accompanied by clonal expansion of CD4+ and CD8+ blood T cells by week 6.

This table comes from immunoSEQ multiplex PCR, and its TCRdb copy is limited to in-frame clones, with some not included. The sample yields about 12,000 clones, approximately 80% seen once. On this clone: The antigen remains undetermined.

CDR1 and CDR2 from the germline V gene are SGHTA and FQGNSA. The CDR3 has 16 amino acids. With V trimmed by 4 bases and J by 2 bases, 10 bases remained unmatched. The sample consisted of CD4+ or CD8+ T cells sorted from blood, taken in a trial of the OX40 agonist ivuxolimab. The sequence was obtained from an adult with an advanced solid tumor such as melanoma, head and neck, liver or kidney cancer. The chain is built from TRBV7-2 and TRBJ2-5, with 7 bases that match TRBD1. CDR3 sequence reads: CASSWGTVTLQETQYF. The CDR3 DNA follows: TGTGCCAGCAGCTGGGGGACAGTGACTTTACAAGAGACCCAGTACTTC.